A selection of T cell receptor beta chains follows, all from one sample in a study of immune evolution from preneoplasia to lung adenocarcinoma. The protocol was immunoSEQ multiplex PCR, while the TCRdb copy is restricted to in-frame clones and leaves out a portion. The sample carries some 21,000 clones, over 70% recorded once. The sequenced sample was FFPE invasive lung adenocarcinoma tissue. The receptor source for this set is a person aged 55 to 70 with lung adenocarcinoma. Both conserved end residues are part of each CDR3. A D gene is named only where the DNA matches it firmly. A row's size may be missing; if present it is once, few, many or a size class.

clone size,CDR3 length,V gene,J gene,D gene,CDR3 protein,CDR3 DNA
-,12,TRBV7-2,TRBJ2-5,TRBD1,CASSLDRETQYF,TGTGCCAGCAGTCTGGACAGGGAGACCCAGTACTTC
-,12,TRBV9,TRBJ1-2,TRBD1,CASERTGAGYTF,TGTGCCAGTGAGCGGACAGGGGCTGGCTACACCTTC
-,18,TRBV4-1,TRBJ1-3,-,CASSQRGRGQHSGNTIYF,TGCGCCAGCAGCCAACGCGGCAGGGGCCAACACTCTGGAAACACCATATATTTT
-,16,TRBV18,TRBJ2-3,TRBD2,CASSPGTSGGTDTQYF,TGTGCCAGCTCACCAGGGACTAGCGGGGGCACAGATACGCAGTATTTT
-,11,TRBV2,TRBJ2-1,-,CASSVKNEQFF,TGTGCCAGCAGTGTCAAAAATGAGCAGTTCTTC
-,15,TRBV11-2,TRBJ2-2,TRBD2,CASSFQRERLGELFF,TGTGCCAGCAGCTTCCAGCGGGAGAGGTTGGGGGAGCTGTTTTTT
-,14,TRBV28,TRBJ1-1,-,CASSSTWARHEAFF,TGTGCCAGCAGTTCCACCTGGGCGCGGCATGAAGCTTTCTTT
-,15,TRBV5-4,TRBJ1-2,-,CASSPPGGDKDGYTF,TGTGCCAGCAGCCCCCCGGGGGGGGATAAAGATGGCTACACCTTC
-,13,TRBV30,TRBJ1-5,-,CAWSGNSNQPQHF,TGTGCCTGGAGTGGGAATAGCAATCAGCCCCAGCATTTT
once,11,TRBV14,TRBJ2-1,-,CASSRDNEQFF,TGTGCCAGCAGCCGGGACAATGAGCAGTTCTTC
-,15,TRBV2,TRBJ2-2,TRBD2,CASRIGSGRAGELFF,TGTGCCAGCAGAATCGGTAGCGGGAGGGCCGGGGAGCTGTTTTTT
-,15,TRBV27,TRBJ1-5,-,CASSFTGRSNQPQHF,TGTGCCAGCAGTTTTACAGGGAGAAGCAATCAGCCCCAGCATTTT
-,12,TRBV5-6,TRBJ1-2,-,CASSLVGSGYTF,TGTGCCAGCAGCTTGGTGGGAAGTGGCTACACCTTC
-,15,TRBV5-1,TRBJ2-2,TRBD2,CASSVTSGATGELFF,TGCGCCAGCAGCGTGACTAGCGGGGCCACCGGGGAGCTGTTTTTT
-,14,TRBV2,TRBJ1-4,-,CASSLGSRGEKLFF,TGTGCCAGCAGCCTTGGTAGCAGGGGTGAAAAACTGTTTTTT
-,15,TRBV27,TRBJ1-1,TRBD1,CASGSRGRGNTEAFF,TGTGCCAGCGGCAGCAGGGGGCGGGGGAACACTGAAGCTTTCTTT
-,14,TRBV28,TRBJ2-2,-,CASSLYRNTGELFF,TGTGCCAGCAGTTTGTACCGAAACACCGGGGAGCTGTTTTTT
-,18,TRBV5-4,TRBJ2-1,TRBD2,CASSPPGTSGRSYNEQFF,TGTGCCAGCAGCCCCCCCGGGACTAGCGGGAGATCCTACAATGAGCAGTTCTTC
-,13,TRBV2,TRBJ2-7,-,CASRSGNLYEQYF,TGTGCCAGCAGGAGTGGCAACCTCTACGAGCAGTACTTC
-,15,TRBV7-9,TRBJ1-1,-,CASSLWGPLNTEAFF,TGTGCCAGCAGCTTATGGGGGCCACTGAACACTGAAGCTTTCTTT
-,15,TRBV7-8,TRBJ2-5,-,CASSLRLGRGQTQYF,TGTGCCAGCAGCTTAAGGTTGGGGAGGGGGCAGACCCAGTACTTC
-,15,TRBV4-2,TRBJ2-1,TRBD2,CASSQDSGRANEQFF,TGTGCCAGCAGCCAAGATAGCGGGAGGGCCAATGAGCAGTTCTTC
-,13,TRBV29-1,TRBJ1-1,-,CSLGGARGTEAFF,TGCAGCTTAGGGGGGGCGAGGGGCACTGAAGCTTTCTTT
-,15,TRBV6-1,TRBJ1-5,TRBD1,CASRKTGSGNQPQHF,TGTGCCAGCAGGAAGACAGGGTCTGGCAATCAGCCCCAGCATTTT